The sequence of this T cell receptor (beta chain) was determined in a study of cytomegalovirus exposure and HLA in healthy donors. V shed 1 base, J shed 8 bases, and the junction held 1 base outside the gene matches. The CDR3 consists of 15 residues. Looked up from germline, CDR1 is MGHRA and CDR2 is YSYEKL. Study results and caveats: Later analysis identified 15,000 to 20,000 TCR beta sequences associated with HLA alleles, using a false discovery rate threshold of 0.05. The investigators catalogued 164 TCR beta chains as cytomegalovirus-associated.

Primers included in the PCR were 60 Vbeta and 13 Jbeta primers. Profiled with immunoSEQ multiplex PCR; TCRdb holds only in-frame clones, not every one. Here the sample spans tens of thousands of clones, about 68% being singletons. Details on this clone: No antigen is known for it.

Sequencing input: PBMCs. The rearrangement links TRBV4-1 to TRBJ2-1, with TRBD2 identical over 14 bases. This receptor was identified in a woman aged 25 to 39 in good health and CMV-seropositive. Here the CDR3 DNA reads TGCGCCAGCAGCCAAGGACTAGCGGGAGGGTATGAGCAGTTCTTC. Translating it yields CASSQGLAGGYEQFF.